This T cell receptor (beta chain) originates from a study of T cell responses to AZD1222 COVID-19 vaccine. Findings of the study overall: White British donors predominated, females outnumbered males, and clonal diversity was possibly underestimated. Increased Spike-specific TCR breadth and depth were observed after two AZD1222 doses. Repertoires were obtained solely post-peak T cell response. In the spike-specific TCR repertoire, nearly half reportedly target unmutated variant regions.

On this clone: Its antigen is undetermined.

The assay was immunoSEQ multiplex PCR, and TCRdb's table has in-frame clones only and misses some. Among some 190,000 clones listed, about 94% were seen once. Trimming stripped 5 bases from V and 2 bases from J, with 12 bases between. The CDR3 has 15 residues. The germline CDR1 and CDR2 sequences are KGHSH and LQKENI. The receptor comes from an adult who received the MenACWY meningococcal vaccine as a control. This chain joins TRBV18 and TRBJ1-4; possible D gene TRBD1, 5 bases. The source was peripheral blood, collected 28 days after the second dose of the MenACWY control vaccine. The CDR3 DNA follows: TGTGCCAGCTCAACGGGGCTGCTCACTAATGAAAAACTGTTTTTT. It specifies CASSTGLLTNEKLFF.